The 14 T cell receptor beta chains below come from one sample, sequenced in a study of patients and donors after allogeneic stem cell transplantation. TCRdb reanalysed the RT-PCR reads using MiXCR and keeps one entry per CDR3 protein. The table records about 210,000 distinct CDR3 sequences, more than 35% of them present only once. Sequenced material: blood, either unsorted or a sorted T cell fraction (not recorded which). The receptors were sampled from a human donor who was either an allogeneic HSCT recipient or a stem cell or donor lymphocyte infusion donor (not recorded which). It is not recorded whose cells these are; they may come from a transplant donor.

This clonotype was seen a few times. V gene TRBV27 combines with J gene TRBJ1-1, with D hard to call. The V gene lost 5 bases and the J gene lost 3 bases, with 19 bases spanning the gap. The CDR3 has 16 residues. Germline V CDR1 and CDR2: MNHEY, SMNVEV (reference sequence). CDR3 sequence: CASSIRRNLLYTEAFF. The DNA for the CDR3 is TGTGCCAGCAGTATTCGACGGAATCTCCTCTACACTGAAGCTTTCTTT.

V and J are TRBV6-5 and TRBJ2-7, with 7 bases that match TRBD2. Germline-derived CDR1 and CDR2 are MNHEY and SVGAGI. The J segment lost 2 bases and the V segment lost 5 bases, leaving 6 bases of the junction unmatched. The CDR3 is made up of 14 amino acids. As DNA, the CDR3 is TGTGCCAGCAGTCGACTAGCCGGAACCTACGAGCAGTACTTC. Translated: CASSRLAGTYEQYF.

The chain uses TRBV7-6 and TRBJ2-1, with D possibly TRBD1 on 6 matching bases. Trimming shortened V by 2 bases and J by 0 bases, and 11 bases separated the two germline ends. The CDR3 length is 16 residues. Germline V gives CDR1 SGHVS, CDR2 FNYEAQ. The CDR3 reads CASSLSGTPSYNEQFF. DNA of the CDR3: TGTGCCAGCAGCTTATCCGGGACACCCTCCTACAATGAGCAGTTCTTC.

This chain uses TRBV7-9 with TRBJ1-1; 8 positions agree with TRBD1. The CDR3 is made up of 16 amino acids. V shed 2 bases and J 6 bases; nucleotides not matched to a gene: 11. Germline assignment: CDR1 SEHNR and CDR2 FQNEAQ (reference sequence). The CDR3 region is CASSLSPDRGGAEAFF. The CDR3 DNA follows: TGTGCCAGCAGCTTATCGCCCGACAGGGGTGGAGCTGAAGCTTTCTTT.

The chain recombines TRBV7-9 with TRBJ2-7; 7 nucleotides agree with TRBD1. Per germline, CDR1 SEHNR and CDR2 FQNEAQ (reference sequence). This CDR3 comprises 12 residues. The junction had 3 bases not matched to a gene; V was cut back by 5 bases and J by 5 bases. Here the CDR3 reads CASSDQGDEQYF. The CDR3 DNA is TGTGCCAGCAGCGACCAGGGGGACGAGCAGTACTTC.

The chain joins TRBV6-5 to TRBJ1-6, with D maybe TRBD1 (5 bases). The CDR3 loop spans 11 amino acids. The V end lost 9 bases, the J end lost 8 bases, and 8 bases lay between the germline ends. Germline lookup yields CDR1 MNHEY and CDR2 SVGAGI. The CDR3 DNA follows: TGTGCCAGTGGGGCGGATTCACCCCTCCACTTT. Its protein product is CASGADSPLHF.

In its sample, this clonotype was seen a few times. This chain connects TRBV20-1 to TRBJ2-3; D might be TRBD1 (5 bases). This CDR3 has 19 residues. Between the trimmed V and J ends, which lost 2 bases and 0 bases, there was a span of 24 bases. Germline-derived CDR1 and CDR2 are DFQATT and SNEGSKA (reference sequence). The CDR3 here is CSARRRALGPGRSTDTQYF. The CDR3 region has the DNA TGCAGTGCTAGACGAAGGGCCCTCGGGCCAGGGCGTAGCACAGATACGCAGTATTTT.

The CDR3 DNA reads as TGTGCCAGCAGAGTCGGGACAGCAACTGAAGCTTTCTTT. This codes for CASRVGTATEAFF. This chain uses TRBV12-3 or TRBV12-4 with TRBJ1-1, with TRBD1 identical over 7 bases. Losses at the gene ends were 6 bases for V and 5 bases for J; bases not matched to a gene: 6. This CDR3 contains 13 residues.

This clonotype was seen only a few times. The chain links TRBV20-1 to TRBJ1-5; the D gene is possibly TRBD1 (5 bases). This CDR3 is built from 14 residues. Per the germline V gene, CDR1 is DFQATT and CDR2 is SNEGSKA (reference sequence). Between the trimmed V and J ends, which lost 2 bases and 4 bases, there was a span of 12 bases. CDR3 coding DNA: TGCAGTGCTAGATGGGGAGGGGAAAATCAGCCCCAGCATTTT. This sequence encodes CSARWGGENQPQHF.

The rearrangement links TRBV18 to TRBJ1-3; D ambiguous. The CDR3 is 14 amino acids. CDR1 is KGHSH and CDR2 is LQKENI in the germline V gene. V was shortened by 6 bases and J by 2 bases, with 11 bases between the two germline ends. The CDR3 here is CASSLSGTGNTIYF. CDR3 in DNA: TGTGCCAGCTCCTTGAGCGGTACTGGAAACACCATATATTTT.

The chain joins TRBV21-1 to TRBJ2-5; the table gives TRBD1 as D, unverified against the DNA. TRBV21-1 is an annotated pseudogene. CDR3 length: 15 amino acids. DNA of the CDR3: TGTGCCAGCAGCAAAGACAGGGGTCTCCAAGAGACCCAGTACTTC. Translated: CASSKDRGLQETQYF.

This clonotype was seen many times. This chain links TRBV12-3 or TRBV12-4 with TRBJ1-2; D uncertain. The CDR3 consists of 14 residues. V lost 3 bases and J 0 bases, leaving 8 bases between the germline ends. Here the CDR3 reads CASSFRTSNYGYTF. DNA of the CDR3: TGTGCCAGCAGTTTCCGTACCTCTAACTATGGCTACACCTTC.

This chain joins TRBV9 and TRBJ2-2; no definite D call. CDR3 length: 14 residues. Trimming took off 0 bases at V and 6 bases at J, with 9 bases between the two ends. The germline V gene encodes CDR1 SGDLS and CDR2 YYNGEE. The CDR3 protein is CASSVGVDSGELFF. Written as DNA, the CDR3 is TGTGCCAGCAGCGTAGGAGTGGATTCCGGGGAGCTGTTTTTT.

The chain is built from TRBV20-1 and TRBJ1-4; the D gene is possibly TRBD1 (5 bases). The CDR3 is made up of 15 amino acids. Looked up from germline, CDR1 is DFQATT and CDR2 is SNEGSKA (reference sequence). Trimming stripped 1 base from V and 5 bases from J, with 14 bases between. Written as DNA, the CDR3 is TGCAGTGCTAGAGTACCCGGGACGGGGAATGAAAAACTGTTTTTT. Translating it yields CSARVPGTGNEKLFF.